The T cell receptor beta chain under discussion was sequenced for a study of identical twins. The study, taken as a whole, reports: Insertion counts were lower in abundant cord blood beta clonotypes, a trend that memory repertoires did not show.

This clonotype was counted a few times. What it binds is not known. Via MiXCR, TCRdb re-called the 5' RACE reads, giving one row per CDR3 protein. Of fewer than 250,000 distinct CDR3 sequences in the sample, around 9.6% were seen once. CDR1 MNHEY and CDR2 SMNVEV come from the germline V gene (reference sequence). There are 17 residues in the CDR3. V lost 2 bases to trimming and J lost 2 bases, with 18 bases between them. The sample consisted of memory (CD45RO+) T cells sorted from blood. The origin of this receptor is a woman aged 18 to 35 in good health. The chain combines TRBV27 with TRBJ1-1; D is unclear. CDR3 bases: TGTGCCAGCAGTTTACACACCGGACCTCCCGGAAACACTGAAGCTTTCTTT. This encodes CASSLHTGPPGNTEAFF.